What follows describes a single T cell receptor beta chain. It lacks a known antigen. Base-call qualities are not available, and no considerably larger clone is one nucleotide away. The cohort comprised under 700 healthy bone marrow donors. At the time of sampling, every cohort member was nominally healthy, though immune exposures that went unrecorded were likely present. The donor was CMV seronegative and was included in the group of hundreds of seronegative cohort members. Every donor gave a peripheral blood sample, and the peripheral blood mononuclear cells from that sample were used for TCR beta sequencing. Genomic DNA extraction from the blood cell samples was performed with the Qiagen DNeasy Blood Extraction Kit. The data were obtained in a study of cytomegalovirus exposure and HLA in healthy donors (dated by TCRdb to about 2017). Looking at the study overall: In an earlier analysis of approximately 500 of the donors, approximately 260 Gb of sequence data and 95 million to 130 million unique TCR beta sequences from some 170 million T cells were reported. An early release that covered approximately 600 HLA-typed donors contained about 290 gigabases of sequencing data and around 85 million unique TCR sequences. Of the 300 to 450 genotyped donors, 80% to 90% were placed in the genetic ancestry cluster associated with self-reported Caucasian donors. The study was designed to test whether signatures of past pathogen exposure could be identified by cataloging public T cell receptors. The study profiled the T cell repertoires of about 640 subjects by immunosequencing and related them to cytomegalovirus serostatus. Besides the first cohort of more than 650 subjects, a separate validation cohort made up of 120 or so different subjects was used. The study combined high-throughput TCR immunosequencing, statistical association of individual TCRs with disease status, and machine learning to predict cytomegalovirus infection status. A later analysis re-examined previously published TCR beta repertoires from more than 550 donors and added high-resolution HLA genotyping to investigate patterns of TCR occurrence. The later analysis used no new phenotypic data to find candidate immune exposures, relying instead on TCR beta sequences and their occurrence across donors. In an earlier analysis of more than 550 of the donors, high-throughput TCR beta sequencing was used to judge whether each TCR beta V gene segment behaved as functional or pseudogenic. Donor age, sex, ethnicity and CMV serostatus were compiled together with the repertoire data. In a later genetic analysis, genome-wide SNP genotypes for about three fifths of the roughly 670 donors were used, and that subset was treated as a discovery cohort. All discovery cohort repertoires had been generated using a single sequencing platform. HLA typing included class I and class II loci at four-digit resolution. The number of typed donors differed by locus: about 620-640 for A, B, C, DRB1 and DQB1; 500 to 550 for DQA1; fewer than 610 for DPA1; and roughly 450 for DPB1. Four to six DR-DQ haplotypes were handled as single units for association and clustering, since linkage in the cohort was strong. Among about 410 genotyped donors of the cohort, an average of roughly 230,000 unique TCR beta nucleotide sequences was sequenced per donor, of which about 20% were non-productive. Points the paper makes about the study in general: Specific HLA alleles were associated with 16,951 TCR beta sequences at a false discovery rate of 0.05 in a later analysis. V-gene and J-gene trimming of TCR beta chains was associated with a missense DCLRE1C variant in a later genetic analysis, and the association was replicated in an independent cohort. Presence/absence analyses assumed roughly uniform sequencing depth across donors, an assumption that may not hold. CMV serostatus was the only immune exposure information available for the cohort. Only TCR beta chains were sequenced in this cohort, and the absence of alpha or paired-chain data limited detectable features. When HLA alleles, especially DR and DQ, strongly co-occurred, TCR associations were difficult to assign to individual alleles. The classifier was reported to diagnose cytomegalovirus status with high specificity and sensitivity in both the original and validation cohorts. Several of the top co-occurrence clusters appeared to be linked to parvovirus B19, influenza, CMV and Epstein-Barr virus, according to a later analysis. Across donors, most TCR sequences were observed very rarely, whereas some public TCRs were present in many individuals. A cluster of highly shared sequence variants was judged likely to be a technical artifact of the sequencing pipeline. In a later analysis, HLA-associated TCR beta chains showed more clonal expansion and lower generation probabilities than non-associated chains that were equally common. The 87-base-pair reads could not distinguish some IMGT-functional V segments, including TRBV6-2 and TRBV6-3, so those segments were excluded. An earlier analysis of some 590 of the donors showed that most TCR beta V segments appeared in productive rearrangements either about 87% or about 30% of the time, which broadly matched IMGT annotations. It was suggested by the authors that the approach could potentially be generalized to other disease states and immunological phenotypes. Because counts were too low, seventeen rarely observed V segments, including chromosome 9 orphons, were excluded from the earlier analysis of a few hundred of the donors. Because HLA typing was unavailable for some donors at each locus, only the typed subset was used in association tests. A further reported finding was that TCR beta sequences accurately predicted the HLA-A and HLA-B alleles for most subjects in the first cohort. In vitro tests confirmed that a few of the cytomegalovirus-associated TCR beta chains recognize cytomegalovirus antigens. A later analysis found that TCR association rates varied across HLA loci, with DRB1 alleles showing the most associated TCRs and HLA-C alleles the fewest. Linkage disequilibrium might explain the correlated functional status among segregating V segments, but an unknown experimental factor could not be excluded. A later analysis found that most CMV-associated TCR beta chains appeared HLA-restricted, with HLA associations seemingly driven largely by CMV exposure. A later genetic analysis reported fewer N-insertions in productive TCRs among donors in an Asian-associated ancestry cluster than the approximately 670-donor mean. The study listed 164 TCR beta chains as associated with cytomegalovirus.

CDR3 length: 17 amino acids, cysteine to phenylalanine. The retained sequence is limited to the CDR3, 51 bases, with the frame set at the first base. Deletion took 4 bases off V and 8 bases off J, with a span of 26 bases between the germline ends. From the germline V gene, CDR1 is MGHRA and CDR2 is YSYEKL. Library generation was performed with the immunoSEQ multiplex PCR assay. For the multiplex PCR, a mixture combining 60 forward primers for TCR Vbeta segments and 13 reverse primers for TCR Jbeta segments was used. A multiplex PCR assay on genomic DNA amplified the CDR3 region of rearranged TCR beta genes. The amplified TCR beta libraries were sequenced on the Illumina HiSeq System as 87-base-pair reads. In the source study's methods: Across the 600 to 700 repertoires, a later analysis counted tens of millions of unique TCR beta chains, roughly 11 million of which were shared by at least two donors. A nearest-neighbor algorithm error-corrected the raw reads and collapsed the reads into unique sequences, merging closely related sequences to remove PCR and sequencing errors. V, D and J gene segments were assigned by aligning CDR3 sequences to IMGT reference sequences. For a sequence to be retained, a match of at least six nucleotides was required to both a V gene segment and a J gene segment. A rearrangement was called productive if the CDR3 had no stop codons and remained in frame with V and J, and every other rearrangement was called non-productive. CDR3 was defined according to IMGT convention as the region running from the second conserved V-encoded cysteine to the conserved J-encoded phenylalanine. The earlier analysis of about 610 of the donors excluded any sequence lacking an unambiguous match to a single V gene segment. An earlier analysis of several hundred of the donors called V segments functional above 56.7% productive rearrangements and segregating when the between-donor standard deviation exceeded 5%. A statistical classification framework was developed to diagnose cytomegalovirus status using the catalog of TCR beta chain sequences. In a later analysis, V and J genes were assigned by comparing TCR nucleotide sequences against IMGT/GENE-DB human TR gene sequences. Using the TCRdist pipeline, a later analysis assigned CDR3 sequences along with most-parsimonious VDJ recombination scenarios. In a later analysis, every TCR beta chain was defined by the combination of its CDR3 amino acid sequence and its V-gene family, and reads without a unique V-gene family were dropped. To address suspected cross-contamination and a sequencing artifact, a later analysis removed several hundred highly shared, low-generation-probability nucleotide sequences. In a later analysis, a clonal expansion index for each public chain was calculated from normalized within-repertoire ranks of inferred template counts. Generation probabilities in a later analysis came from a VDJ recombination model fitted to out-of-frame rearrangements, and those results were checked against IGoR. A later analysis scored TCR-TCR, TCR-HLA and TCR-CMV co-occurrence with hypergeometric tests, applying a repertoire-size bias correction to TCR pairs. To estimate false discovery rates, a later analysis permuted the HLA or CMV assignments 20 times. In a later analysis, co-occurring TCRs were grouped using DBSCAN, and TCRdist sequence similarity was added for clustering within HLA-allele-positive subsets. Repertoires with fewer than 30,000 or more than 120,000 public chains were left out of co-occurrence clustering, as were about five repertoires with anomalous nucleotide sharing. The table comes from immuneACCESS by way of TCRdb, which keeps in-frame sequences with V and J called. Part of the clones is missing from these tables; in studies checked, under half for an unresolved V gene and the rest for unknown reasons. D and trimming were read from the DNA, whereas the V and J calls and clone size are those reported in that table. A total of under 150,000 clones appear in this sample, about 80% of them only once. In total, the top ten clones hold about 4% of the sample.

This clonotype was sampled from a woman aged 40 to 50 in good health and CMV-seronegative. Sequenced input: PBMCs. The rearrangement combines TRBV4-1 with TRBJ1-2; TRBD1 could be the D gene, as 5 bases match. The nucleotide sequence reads TGCGCCAGCAGCCCAATTACAGGCCCCCTCCCGTTTAGCGGCTACACCTTC. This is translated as CASSPITGPLPFSGYTF.